Detailed here is one T cell receptor (beta chain). Its antigen is still unknown. The conserved final phenylalanine or tryptophan is absent from the CDR3, which likely points to a read error. This sample was included in a study of response to subunit inactivated influenza vaccine. Study-wide results and caveats: New T cells are recruited in small numbers by each seasonal influenza vaccination, according to the authors' suggestion.

TCRdb ran MiXCR on the RT-PCR reads and lists one entry per CDR3 protein. Here the sample spans some 300,000 distinct CDR3 sequences, roughly 22% being singletons. The V segment lost 5 bases and the J segment 2 bases; nucleotides outside the gene matches: 5. The CDR3 loop spans 15 amino acids. Germline CDR1 is MGHDK and CDR2 is SYGVNS. The source was PBMCs from blood, collected roughly 20 months after vaccination. The TCR originated in a man in his fifties or sixties who received an inactivated influenza vaccine. V usage is TRBV25-1 and J usage is TRBJ1-3, with 8 bases matching TRBD1. CDR3 protein: CASSTYRGTGNTIYC. The CDR3, as DNA: TGTGCCAGCAGTACATACAGGGGGACTGGAAACACCATATATTGT.